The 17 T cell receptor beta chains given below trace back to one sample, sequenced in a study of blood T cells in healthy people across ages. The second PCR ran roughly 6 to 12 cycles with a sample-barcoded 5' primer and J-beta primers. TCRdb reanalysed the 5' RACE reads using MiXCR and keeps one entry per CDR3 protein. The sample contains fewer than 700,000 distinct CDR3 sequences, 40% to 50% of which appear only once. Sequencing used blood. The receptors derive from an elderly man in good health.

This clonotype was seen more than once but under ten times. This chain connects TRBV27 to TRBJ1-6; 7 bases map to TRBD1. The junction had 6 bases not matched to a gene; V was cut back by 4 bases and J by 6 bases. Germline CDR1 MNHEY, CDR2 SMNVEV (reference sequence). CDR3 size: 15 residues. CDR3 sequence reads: CASSSPGQINSPLHF. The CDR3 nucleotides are TGTGCCAGCAGTTCCCCGGGACAGATTAATTCACCCCTCCACTTT.

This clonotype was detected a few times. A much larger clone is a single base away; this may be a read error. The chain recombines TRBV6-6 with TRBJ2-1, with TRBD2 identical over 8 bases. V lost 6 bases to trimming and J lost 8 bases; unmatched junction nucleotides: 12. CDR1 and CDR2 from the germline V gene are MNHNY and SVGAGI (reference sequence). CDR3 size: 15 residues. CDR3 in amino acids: CASSAGRAGDHEQFF. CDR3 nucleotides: TGTGCCAGCAGCGCCGGACGAGCGGGAGATCATGAGCAGTTCTTC.

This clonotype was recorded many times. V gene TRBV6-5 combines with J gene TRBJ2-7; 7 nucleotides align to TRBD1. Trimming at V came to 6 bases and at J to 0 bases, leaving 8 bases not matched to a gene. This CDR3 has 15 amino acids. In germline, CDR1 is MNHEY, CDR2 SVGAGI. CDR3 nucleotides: TGTGCCAGCAGAGGAAGACAGGGAATCTCCTACGAGCAGTACTTC. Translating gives CASRGRQGISYEQYF.

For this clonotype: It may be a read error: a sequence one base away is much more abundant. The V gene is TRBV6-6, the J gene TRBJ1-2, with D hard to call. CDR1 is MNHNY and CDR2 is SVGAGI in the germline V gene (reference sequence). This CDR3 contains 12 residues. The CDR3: CAGSPYLGGYTF. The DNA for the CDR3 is TGTGCCGGCAGTCCTTACTTGGGTGGCTACACCTTC.

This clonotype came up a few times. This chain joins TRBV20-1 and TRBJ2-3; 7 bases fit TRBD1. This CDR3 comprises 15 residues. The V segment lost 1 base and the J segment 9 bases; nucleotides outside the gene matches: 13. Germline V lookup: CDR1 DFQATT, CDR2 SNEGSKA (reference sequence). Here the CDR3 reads CSARAGITMTGTQYF. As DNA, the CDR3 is TGCAGTGCTAGAGCGGGCATTACCATGACAGGGACGCAGTATTTT.

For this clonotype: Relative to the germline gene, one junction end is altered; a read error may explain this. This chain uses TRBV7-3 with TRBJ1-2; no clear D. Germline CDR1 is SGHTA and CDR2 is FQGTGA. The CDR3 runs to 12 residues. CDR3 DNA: TGTGTCAGCAGCCCCTGGCCACGTGGCTACACCTTC. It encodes CVSSPWPRGYTF.

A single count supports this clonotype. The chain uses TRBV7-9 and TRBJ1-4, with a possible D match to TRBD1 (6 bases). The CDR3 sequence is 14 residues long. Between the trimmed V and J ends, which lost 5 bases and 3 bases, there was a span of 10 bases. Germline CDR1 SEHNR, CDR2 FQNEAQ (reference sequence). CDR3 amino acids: CASSPQGSNEKLFF. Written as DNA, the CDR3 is TGTGCCAGCAGCCCTCAGGGGTCTAATGAAAAACTGTTTTTT.

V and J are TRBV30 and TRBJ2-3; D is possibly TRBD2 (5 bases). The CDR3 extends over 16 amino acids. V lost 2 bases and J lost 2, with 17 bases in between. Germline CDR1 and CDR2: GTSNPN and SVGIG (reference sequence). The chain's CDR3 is CAWSKWVRGITDTQYF. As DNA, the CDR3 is TGTGCCTGGAGTAAGTGGGTCCGGGGTATCACAGATACGCAGTATTTT.

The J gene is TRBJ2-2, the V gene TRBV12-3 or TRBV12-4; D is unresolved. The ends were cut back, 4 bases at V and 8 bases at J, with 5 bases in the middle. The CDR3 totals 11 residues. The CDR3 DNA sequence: TGTGCCAGCAGTTATCAGGGGGAGCTGTTTTTT. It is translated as CASSYQGELFF.

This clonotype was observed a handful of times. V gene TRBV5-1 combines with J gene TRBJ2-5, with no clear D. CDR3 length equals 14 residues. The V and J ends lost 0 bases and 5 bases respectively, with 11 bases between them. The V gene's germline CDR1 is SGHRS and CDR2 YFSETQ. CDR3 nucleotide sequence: TGCGCCAGCAGCTTGGATACGGGTTTGGAGACCCAGTACTTC. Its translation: CASSLDTGLETQYF.

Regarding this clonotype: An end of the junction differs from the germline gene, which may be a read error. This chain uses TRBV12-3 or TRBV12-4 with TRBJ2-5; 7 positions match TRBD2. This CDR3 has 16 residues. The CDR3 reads CACSLARGGYQETQYF. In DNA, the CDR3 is TGTGCCTGCAGTTTAGCTAGGGGAGGGTACCAAGAGACCCAGTACTTC.

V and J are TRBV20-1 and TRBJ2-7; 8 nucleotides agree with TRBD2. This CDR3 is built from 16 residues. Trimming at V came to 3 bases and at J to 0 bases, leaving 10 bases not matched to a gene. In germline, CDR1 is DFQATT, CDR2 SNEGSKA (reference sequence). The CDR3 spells CSARVIRGTSSYEQYF. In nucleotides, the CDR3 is TGCAGTGCTAGGGTAATCAGAGGGACTAGCTCCTACGAGCAGTACTTC.

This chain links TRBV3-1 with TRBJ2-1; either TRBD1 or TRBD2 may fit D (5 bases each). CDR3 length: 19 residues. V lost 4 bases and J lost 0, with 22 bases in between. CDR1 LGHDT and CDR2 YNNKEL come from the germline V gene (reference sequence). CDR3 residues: CASSPLGLAGASSYNEQFF. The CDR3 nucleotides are TGTGCCAGCAGCCCCCTCGGGCTAGCTGGGGCCAGCTCCTACAATGAGCAGTTCTTC.

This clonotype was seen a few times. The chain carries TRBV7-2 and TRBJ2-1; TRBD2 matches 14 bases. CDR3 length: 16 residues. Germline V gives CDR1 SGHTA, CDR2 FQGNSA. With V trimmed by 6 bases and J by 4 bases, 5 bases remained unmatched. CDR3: CASRGTSGSRYNEQFF. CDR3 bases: TGTGCCAGCAGAGGGACTAGCGGGAGCAGGTACAATGAGCAGTTCTTC.

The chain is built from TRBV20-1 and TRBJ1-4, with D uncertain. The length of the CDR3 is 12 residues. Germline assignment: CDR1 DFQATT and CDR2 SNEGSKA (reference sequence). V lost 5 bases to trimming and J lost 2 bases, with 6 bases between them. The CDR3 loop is CSAGGTNEKLFF. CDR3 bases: TGCAGTGCTGGAGGGACTAATGAAAAACTGTTTTTT.

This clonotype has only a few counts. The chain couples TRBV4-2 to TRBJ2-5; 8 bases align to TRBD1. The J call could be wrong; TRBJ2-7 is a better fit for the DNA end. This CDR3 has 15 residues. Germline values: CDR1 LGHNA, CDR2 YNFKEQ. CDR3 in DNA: TGTGCCAGCAGCCAAGATTTGGGGACAGGAAGCGAGCAGTACTTC. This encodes CASSQDLGTGSEQYF.

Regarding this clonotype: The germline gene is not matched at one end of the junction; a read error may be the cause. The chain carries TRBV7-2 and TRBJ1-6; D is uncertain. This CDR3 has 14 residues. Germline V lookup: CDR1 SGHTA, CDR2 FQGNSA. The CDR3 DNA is TGTGCCAGCAGCTTAATAGTAAATAATTCACCCCCCCACTTT. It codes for CASSLIVNNSPPHF.